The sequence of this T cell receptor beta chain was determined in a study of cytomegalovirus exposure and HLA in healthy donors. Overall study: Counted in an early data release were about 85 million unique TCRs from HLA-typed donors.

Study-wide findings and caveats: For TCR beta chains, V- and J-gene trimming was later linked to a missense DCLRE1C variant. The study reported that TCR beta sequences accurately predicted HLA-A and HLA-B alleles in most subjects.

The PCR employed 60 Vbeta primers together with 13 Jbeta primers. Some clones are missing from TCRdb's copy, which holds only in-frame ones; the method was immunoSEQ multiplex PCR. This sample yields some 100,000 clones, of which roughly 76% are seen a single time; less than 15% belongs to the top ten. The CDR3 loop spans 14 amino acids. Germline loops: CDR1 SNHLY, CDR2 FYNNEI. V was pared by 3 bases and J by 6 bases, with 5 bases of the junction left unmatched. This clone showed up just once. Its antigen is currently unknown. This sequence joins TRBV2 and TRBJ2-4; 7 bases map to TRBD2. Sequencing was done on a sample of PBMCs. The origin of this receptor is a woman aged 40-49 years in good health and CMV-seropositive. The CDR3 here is CASSDRDYLNIQYF. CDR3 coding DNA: TGTGCCAGCAGTGACCGGGACTATCTAAACATTCAGTACTTC.